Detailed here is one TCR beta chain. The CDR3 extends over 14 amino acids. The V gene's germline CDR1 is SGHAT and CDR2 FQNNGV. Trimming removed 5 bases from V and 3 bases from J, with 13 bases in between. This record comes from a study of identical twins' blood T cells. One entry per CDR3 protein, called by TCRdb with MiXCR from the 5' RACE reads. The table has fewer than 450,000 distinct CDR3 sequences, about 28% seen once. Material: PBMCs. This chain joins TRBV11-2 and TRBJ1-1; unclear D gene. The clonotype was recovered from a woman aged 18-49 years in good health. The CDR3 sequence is CASSTPFVDTEAFF. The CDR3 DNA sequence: TGTGCCAGCAGCACCCCTTTTGTCGACACTGAAGCTTTCTTT.